The T cell receptor beta chain described here comes from a study of blood T cell repertoires in COVID-19. Study details: Acute and convalescent COVID-19 samples came from the United States, Italy and Spain. Nucleic acid was either cDNA or gDNA, and it came from T cells, B-cell-depleted T cells, or PBMCs.

Authors' processing steps: From reference gene primer amplification, estimates of nucleated cell counts were derived. The assay was immunoSEQ multiplex PCR, and TCRdb's table has in-frame clones only and misses some. That table furnishes V, J and clone size, whereas the DNA furnished D and trimming. Found here are about 14,000 clones, roughly nine tenths of them singletons; the top ten hold roughly 17%. CDR1 MNHEY and CDR2 SVGAGI come from the germline V gene. V shed 2 bases and J shed 0 bases, with 8 bases lying between them. The CDR3 totals 14 residues. The origin of this receptor is a human donor with active COVID-19. The donor label of this sample is uncertain. This chain connects TRBV6-5 to TRBJ2-7; TRBD2 might be the D (6 bases). Input material: peripheral blood. CDR3 DNA sequence: TGTGCCAGCAGTTACGCGGGGCCCTCCTACGAGCAGTACTTC. As protein: CASSYAGPSYEQYF.